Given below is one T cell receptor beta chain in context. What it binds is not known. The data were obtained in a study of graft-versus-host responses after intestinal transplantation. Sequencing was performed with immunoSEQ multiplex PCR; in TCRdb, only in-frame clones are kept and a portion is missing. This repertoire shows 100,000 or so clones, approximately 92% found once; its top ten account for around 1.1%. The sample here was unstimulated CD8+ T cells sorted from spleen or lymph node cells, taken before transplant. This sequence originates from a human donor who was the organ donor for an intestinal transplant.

The CDR3 nucleotides are TGCAGCGCCGTAGCGGGTCGGGCAGATACGCAGTATTTT. Protein: CSAVAGRADTQYF. The rearrangement uses TRBV29-1 and TRBJ2-3, with TRBD2 matching over 7 bases. The CDR3 consists of 13 residues. Germline assignment: CDR1 SQVTM and CDR2 ANQGSEA. After removal of 7 bases from V and 4 bases from J, the junction contained 8 bases not matched to a gene.